This TCR beta chain was sequenced during a study of T cell responses to AZD1222 COVID-19 vaccine. Study-level points and caveats: Reportedly, nearly half of unique spike TCRs recognized epitopes outside B.1.351/B.1.1.7 mutations. All repertoire sampling was performed exclusively after the peak T cell response. There were mostly white British donors and more females than males, and clonal diversity was possibly underestimated. Only a handful of people who got AZD1222 tested seropositive at baseline.

Only in-frame clones appear in the TCRdb table, and some are missing; sequencing was by immunoSEQ multiplex PCR. This sample has tens of thousands of clones, with about 88% found just once. With regard to this clone: Its antigen is as yet unknown.

This CDR3 has 18 amino acids. The sequencing used peripheral blood, collected on day 0 of AZD1222 vaccination. V is TRBV21-1 and J is TRBJ2-3; the table calls TRBD2, which could not be checked here. TRBV21-1 is labeled a pseudogene. This TCR came from an adult in good health. CDR3: CASSTCSKKAASTDTQYF. The CDR3 nucleotides read TGTGCCAGCAGCACCTGCAGCAAAAAAGCGGCTAGCACAGATACGCAGTATTTT.